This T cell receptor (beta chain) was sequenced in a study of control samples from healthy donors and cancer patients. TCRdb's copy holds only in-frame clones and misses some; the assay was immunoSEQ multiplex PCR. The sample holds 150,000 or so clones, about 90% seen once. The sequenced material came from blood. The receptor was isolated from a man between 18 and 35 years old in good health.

The CDR3 DNA follows: TGCAGCGGGGGGCACAGGCCGAACACTGAAGCTTTCTTT. Translation: CSGGHRPNTEAFF. This chain uses TRBV29-1 with TRBJ1-1, with a weak D call TRBD1 (6 bases). This CDR3 has 13 amino acids. Trimming stripped 7 bases from V and 1 base from J, with 13 bases between. Germline assignment: CDR1 SQVTM and CDR2 ANQGSEA.